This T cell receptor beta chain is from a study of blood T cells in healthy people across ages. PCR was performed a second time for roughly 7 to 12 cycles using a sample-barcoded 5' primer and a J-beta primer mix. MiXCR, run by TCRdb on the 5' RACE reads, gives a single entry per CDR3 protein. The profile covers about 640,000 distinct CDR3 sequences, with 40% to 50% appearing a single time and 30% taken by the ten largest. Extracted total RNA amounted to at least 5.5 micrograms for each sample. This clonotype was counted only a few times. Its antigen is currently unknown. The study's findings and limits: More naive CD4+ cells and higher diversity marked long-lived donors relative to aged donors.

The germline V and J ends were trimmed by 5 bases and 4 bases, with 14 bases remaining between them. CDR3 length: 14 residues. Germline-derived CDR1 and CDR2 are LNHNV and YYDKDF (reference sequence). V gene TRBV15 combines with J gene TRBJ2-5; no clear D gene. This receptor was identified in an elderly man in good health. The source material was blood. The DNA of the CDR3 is TGTGCCACCAGCGCCAAGACCTTTGGAGAGACCCAGTACTTC. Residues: CATSAKTFGETQYF.